A selection of T cell receptor beta chains follows, all from one sample in a study of T cells after yellow fever vaccination. MiXCR was run by TCRdb on the 5' RACE reads, yielding one entry per CDR3 protein. Of approximately 340,000 distinct CDR3 sequences in the sample, 7.5% to 9% were seen once. Here the sequenced sample was PBMCs, taken on the day of the first yellow fever vaccination. Receptor source: a young man who received the YFV17D yellow fever vaccine. The CDR3 runs from the conserved cysteine through the conserved F or W. A D gene is named only where the DNA matches it firmly. The size entry is marked missing in some rows and otherwise reads once, few, many or a size class.

cdr3_aa	cdr3_nt	clone_size	v_call	d_call	j_call
CASSRSIAGGSYEQYF	TGCGCCAGCAGCCGATCAATAGCGGGGGGTTCCTACGAGCAGTACTTC	.	TRBV4-1	TRBD2	TRBJ2-7
CASGRLAGAQETQYF	TGTGCCAGCGGGCGGCTAGCGGGGGCCCAAGAGACCCAGTACTTC	many	TRBV12-3/TRBV12-4	TRBD2	TRBJ2-5
CASSPLAGVHEQYF	TGTGCCAGCAGCCCCCTCGCGGGGGTCCACGAGCAGTACTTC	.	TRBV7-9	TRBD2	TRBJ2-7
CASSSRARGTGNTIYF	TGTGCCAGCAGCTCTAGGGCTCGGGGAACTGGAAACACCATATATTTT	.	TRBV7-3	.	TRBJ1-3
CASSQVDVFSGNTIYF	TGTGCCAGCAGCCAAGTCGACGTCTTCTCTGGAAACACCATATATTTT	few	TRBV3-1	.	TRBJ1-3
CASRLTPNTGELFF	TGCGCCAGCAGACTTACACCGAACACCGGGGAGCTGTTTTTT	few	TRBV4-1	.	TRBJ2-2
CASSEYYGYTF	TGTGCCAGCAGTGAATATTATGGCTACACCTTC	many	TRBV25-1	.	TRBJ1-2
CASSLPGSGELFF	TGTGCCAGCAGCTTACCCGGGAGCGGGGAGCTGTTTTTT	.	TRBV7-3	.	TRBJ2-2
CASSDSHSNQPQHF	TGCGCCAGCAGTGACAGTCATAGCAATCAGCCCCAGCATTTT	many	TRBV10-2	.	TRBJ1-5
CASSLRGNDQPQHF	TGTGCCAGCAGTTTGAGGGGGAACGATCAGCCCCAGCATTTT	many	TRBV12-3/TRBV12-4	.	TRBJ1-5
CSVSSTRAGQPQHF	TGCAGCGTTTCGTCGACCCGGGCGGGGCAGCCCCAGCATTTT	many	TRBV29-1	.	TRBJ1-5
CASSTATDGGSPLHF	TGTGCCAGTAGTACTGCGACGGACGGTGGATCACCCCTCCACTTT	.	TRBV19	.	TRBJ1-6
CASSATLPSRRGNTIYF	TGTGCCAGCAGCGCCACCCTCCCTTCCAGGCGCGGAAACACCATATATTTT	few	TRBV11-2	.	TRBJ1-3
CASSYSGGTEAFF	TGTGCCAGCAGTTACTCAGGGGGCACTGAAGCTTTCTTT	many	TRBV6-5	.	TRBJ1-1